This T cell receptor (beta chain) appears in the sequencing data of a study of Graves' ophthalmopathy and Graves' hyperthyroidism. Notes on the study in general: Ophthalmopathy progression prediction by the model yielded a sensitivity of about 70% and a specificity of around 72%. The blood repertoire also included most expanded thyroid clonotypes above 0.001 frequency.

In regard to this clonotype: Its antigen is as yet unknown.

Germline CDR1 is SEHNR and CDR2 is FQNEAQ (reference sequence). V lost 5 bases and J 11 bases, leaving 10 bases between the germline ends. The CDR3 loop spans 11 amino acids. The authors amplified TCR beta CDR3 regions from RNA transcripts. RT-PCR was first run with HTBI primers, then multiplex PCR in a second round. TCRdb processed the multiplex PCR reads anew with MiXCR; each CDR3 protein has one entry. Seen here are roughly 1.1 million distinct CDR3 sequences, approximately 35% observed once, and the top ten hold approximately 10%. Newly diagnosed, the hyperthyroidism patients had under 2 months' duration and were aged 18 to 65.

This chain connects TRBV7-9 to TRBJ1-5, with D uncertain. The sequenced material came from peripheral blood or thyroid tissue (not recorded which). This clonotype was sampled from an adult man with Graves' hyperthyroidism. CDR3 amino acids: CASSPSGTQHF. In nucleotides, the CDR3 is TGTGCCAGCAGCCCCAGTGGGACCCAGCATTTT.